The 8 T cell receptor beta chains below come from one sample, sequenced in a study of blood T cells in healthy people across ages. For the second PCR, which ran for roughly 6 to 11 cycles, a sample-barcoded 5' primer and a J-beta primer mix were used. TCRdb recomputed calls from the 5' RACE reads with MiXCR, one row per CDR3 protein. The sample has fewer than 1,000,000 distinct CDR3 sequences; more than 40% are singletons. The specimen was blood. The receptors here all came from a man between 60 and 75 years old in good health.

This chain uses TRBV7-2 with TRBJ1-1, with 11 bases fitting TRBD1. The CDR3 runs 14 residues. CDR1 SGHTA and CDR2 FQGNSA come from the germline V gene. V lost 4 bases and J lost 7; bases outside the gene matches: 5. This CDR3 reads CASSSDRGHGEAFF. The CDR3 DNA sequence: TGTGCCAGCAGCTCGGACAGGGGGCATGGTGAAGCTTTCTTT.

A note on this clonotype: This clone may be a read error of a much larger clone one base away. This sequence joins TRBV12-3 or TRBV12-4 and TRBJ2-1; 7 bases agree with TRBD1. This CDR3 is 15 amino acids long. J gave up 7 bases and V 4 bases, and 10 bases lay outside the gene matches. This chain's CDR3 is CASSSRQGKANEQFF. The DNA of the CDR3 is TGTGCCAGCAGTTCCCGACAGGGAAAGGCTAATGAGCAGTTCTTC.

The rearrangement links TRBV7-9 to TRBJ1-1; D is possibly TRBD1 (5 bases). This CDR3 spans 15 amino acids. The germline V and J ends were trimmed by 5 bases and 3 bases, with 16 bases remaining between them. CDR1 is SEHNR, CDR2 FQNEAQ, per germline (reference sequence). The CDR3 protein is CASSPRGRLHTEAFF. Here the CDR3 DNA reads TGTGCCAGCAGCCCCCGGGGCCGCCTACACACTGAAGCTTTCTTT.

The chain has TRBV29-1 and TRBJ1-2, with 8 nucleotides matching TRBD1. V was clipped by 6 bases and J by 8 bases; unmatched bases: 8. The CDR3 is 12 residues long. Germline CDR1 is SQVTM and CDR2 is ANQGSEA. Written as DNA, the CDR3 is TGCAGCGTGGGGACAGGCGTCTACGGCTACACCTTC. This translates into CSVGTGVYGYTF.

V is TRBV10-3 and J is TRBJ1-2; weak D call: TRBD1 (6 bases). This CDR3 is 14 amino acids long. CDR1 is ENHRY and CDR2 is SYGVKD in the germline V gene. The V end was cut by 4 bases, the J end by 7 bases, with 16 bases between. The DNA of the CDR3 is TGTGCCATCAGTGGGGGCAACAGGGATCCTGGCTACACCTTC. As protein: CAISGGNRDPGYTF.

V and J are TRBV12-3 or TRBV12-4 and TRBJ2-4; D not resolved. The tail of the sequence fits TRBJ2-7 better, so the J call may be wrong. CDR3 size: 11 residues. CDR3 nucleotide sequence: TGTGCCAGCAGTTCCCATCGCGAGCAGTACTTC. Its translation is CASSSHREQYF.

The CDR3 here is CASSRGTGQTPYNEQFF. The DNA for the CDR3 is TGTGCCAGCAGTCGGGGGACAGGTCAGACTCCCTACAATGAGCAGTTCTTC. The rearrangement uses TRBV27 and TRBJ2-1; 8 bases fit TRBD1. There are 17 residues in the CDR3. CDR1 and CDR2 from the germline V gene are MNHEY and SMNVEV (reference sequence). V gave up 5 bases and J gave up 2 bases; unmatched junction bases: 11.

This clonotype was recorded only once. The rearrangement links TRBV20-1 to TRBJ1-1; TRBD1 matches at 7 bases. There are 12 residues in the CDR3. In germline, CDR1 is DFQATT, CDR2 SNEGSKA (reference sequence). V shed 6 bases, J shed 7 bases, and the junction held 8 bases outside the gene matches. The CDR3 DNA is TGCAGTGCAGTGGGGACAGTATATGAAGCTTTCTTT. Protein: CSAVGTVYEAFF.